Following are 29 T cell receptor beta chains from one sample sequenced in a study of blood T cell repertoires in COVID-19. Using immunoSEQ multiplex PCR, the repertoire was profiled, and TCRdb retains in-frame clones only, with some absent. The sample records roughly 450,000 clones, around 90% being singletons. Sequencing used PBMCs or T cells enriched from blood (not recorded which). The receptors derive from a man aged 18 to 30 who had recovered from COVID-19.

CDR3 coding DNA: TGCAGCGTTGAAGACGTTCAGGGGGCGGCGAATTCACCCCTCCACTTT. Its protein is CSVEDVQGAANSPLHF. The V gene is TRBV29-1, the J gene TRBJ1-6, with 8 bases aligning to TRBD1. Germline values: CDR1 SQVTM, CDR2 ANQGSEA. The J segment lost 7 bases and the V segment lost 0 bases, leaving 8 bases of the junction unmatched. CDR3 length equals 16 residues.

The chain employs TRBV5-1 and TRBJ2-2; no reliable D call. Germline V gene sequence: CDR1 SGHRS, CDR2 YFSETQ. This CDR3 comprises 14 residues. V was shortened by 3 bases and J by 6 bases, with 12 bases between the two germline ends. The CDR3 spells CASSSAGGPGELFF. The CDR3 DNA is TGCGCCAGCAGCTCGGCCGGTGGGCCCGGGGAGCTGTTTTTT. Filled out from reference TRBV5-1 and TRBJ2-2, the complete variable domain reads KAGVTQTPRYLIKTRGQQVTLSCSPISGHRSVSWYQQTPGQGLQFLFEYFSETQRNKGNFPGRFSGRQFSNSRSEMNVSTLELGDSALYLCASSSAGGPGELFFGEGSRLTVL.

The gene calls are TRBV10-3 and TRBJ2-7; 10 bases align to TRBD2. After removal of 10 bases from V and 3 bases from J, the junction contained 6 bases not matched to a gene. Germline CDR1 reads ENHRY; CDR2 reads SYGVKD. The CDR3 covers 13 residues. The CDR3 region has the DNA TGTGCCACCCAAGCGGGAGGGGACTACGAGCAGTACTTC. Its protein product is CATQAGGDYEQYF.

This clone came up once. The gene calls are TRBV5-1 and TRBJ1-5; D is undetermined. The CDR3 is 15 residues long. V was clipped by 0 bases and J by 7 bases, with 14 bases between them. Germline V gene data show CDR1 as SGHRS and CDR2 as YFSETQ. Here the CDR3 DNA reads TGCGCCAGCAGCTTGGAGGCAGGCCCTAGCCAGCCCCAGCATTTT. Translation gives CASSLEAGPSQPQHF.

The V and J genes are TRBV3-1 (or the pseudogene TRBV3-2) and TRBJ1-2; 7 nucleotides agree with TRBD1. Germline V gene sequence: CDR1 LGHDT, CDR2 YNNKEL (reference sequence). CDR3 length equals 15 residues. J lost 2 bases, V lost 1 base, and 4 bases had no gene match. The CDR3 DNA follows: TGTGCCAGCAGCCAAGGGGGACAGAGAAACTATGGCTACACCTTC. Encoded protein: CASSQGGQRNYGYTF.

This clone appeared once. Here the CDR3 DNA reads TGTGCCAGCAGTTTAGGGAGGGGAGCTTTCTTT. It is translated as CASSLGRGAFF. V gene TRBV27 combines with J gene TRBJ1-1; TRBD1 is a possible D gene (5 bases). V was cut by 2 bases and J by 10 bases, with 8 bases left in between. Germline V lookup: CDR1 MNHEY, CDR2 SMNVEV (reference sequence). This CDR3 is built from 11 residues.

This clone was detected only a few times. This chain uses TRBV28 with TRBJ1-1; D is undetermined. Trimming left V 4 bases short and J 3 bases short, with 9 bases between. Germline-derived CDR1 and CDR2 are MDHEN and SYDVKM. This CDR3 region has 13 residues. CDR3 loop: CASSSTQYTEAFF. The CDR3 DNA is TGTGCCAGCAGTTCGACACAGTACACTGAAGCTTTCTTT.

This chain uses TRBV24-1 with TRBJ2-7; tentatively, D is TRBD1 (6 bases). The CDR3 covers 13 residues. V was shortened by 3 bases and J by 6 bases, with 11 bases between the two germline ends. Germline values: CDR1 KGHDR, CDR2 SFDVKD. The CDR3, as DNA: TGTGCCACCAGTGATGCAGGGGTCGGCGAGCAGTACTTC. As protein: CATSDAGVGEQYF.

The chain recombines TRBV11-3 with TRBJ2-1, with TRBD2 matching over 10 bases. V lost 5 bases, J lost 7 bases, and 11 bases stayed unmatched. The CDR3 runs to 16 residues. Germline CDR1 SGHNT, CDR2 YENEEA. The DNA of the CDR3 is TGTGCCAGCAGCGAACGACGGCTAGCGGGGGTAAATGAGCAGTTCTTC. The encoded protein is CASSERRLAGVNEQFF.

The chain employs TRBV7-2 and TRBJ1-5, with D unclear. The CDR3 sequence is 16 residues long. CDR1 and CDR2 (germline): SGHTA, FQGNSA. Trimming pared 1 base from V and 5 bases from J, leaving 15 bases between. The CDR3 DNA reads TGTGCCAGCAGCTTAGGTGGTGGGCGCTTAGATCAGCCCCAGCATTTT. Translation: CASSLGGGRLDQPQHF. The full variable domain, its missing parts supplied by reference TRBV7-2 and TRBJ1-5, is GAGVSQSPSNKVTEKGKDVELRCDPISGHTALYWYRQSLGQGLEFLIYFQGNSAPDKSGLPSDRFSAERTGGSVSTLTIQRTQQEDSAVYLCASSLGGGRLDQPQHFGDGTRLSIL.

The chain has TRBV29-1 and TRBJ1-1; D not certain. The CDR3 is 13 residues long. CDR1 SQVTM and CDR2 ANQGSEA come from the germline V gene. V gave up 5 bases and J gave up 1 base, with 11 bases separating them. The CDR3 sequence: CSVYQVTNTEAFF. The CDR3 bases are TGCAGCGTTTACCAGGTTACGAACACTGAAGCTTTCTTT.

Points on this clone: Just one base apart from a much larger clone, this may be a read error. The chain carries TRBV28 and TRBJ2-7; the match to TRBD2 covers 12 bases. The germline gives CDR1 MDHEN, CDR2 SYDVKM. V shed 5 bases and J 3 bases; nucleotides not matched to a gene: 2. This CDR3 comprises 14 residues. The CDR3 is CASSLTSGSYEQYF. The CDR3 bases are TGTGCCAGCAGTCTGACTAGCGGGAGCTACGAGCAGTACTTC.

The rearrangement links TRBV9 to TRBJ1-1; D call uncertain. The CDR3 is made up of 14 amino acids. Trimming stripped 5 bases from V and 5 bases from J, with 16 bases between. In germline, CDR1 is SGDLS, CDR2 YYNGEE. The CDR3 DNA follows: TGTGCCAGCAGTGAGCTCCCTGTGTCGACTGAAGCTTTCTTT. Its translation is CASSELPVSTEAFF.

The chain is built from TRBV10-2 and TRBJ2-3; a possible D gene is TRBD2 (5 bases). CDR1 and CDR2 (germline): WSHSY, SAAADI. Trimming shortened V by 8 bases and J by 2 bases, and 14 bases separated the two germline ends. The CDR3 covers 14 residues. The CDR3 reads CASSPGIHTDTQYF. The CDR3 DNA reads TGCGCCAGCTCCCCGGGGATTCACACAGATACGCAGTATTTT.

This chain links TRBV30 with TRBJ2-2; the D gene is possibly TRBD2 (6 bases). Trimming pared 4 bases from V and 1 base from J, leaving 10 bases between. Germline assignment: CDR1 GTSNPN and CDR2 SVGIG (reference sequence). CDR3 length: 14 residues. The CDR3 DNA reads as TGTGCCTGGATTAACGGGAGGAACACCGGGGAGCTGTTTTTT. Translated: CAWINGRNTGELFF. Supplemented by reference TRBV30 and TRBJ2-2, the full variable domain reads SQTIHQWPATLVQPVGSPLSLECTVEGTSNPNLYWYRQAAGRGLQLLFYSVGIGQISSEVPQNLSASRPQDRQFILSSKKLLLSDSGFYLCAWINGRNTGELFFGEGSRLTVL.

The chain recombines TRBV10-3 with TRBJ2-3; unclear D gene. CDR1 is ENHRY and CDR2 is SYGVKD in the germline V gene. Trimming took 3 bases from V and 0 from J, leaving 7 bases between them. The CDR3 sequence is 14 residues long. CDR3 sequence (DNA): TGTGCCATCAGTGAACAGATAAGCACAGATACGCAGTATTTT. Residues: CAISEQISTDTQYF.

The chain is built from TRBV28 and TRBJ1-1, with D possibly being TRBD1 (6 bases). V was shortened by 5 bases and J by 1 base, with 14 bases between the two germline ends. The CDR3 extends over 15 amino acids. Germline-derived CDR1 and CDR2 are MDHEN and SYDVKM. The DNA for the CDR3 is TGTGCCAGCAGTCCTCAGACAGGACGGAACACTGAAGCTTTCTTT. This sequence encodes CASSPQTGRNTEAFF. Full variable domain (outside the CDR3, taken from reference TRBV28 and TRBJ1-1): DVKVTQSSRYLVKRTGEKVFLECVQDMDHENMFWYRQDPGLGLRLIYFSYDVKMKEKGDIPEGYSVSREKKERFSLILESASTNQTSMYLCASSPQTGRNTEAFFGQGTRLTVV.

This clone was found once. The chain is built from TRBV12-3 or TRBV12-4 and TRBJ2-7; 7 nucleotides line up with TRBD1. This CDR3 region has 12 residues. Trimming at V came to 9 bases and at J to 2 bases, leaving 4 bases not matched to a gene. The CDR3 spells CASQGETYEQYF. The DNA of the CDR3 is TGTGCCAGTCAGGGGGAAACCTACGAGCAGTACTTC.

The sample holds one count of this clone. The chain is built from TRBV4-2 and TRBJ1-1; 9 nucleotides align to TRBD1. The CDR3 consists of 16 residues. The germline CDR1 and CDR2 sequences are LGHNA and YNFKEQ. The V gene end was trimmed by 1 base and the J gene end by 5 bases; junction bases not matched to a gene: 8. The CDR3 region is CASSQVTGGLKTEAFF. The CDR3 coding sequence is TGTGCCAGCAGCCAAGTGACAGGGGGGTTAAAGACTGAAGCTTTCTTT.

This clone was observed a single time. The CDR3 coding sequence is TGCGCCAGCAACCGCGGGAGTGTTGACGGGGAGCTGTTTTTT. Translating gives CASNRGSVDGELFF. J is TRBJ2-2 and V is TRBV5-1; 7 bases align to TRBD2. Germline assignment: CDR1 SGHRS and CDR2 YFSETQ. The ends lost 6 bases at V and 7 bases at J; junction bases unmatched: 9. The CDR3 loop spans 14 amino acids.

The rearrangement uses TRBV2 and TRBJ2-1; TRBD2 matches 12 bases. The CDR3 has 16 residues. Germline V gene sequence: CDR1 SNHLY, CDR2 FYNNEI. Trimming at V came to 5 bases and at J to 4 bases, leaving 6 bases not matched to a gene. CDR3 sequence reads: CASSPPGLAGYNEQFF. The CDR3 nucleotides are TGTGCCAGCAGTCCTCCAGGACTAGCGGGGTACAATGAGCAGTTCTTC.

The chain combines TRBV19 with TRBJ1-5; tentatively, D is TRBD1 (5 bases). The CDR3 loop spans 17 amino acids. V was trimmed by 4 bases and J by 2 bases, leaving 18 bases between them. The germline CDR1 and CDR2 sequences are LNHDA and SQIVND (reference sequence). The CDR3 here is CASSKTGGVKGNQPQHF. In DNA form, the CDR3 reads TGTGCCAGTAGTAAAACGGGGGGGGTCAAAGGCAATCAGCCCCAGCATTTT. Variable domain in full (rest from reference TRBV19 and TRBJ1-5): DGGITQSPKYLFRKEGQNVTLSCEQNLNHDAMYWYRQDPGQGLRLIYYSQIVNDFQKGDIAEGYSVSREKKESFPLTVTSAQKNPTAFYLCASSKTGGVKGNQPQHFGDGTRLSIL.

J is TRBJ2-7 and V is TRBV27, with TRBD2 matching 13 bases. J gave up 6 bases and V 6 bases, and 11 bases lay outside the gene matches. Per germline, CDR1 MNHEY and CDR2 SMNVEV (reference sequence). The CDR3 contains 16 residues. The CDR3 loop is CASSLFQGLAGSEQYF. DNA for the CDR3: TGTGCCAGCAGCCTGTTCCAGGGACTAGCGGGAAGCGAGCAGTACTTC.

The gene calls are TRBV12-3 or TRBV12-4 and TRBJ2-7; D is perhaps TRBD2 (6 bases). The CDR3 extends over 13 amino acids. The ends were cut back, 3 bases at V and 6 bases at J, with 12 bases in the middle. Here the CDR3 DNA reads TGTGCCAGCAGTTTGGGCAGGCGGGGCGAGCAGTACTTC. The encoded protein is CASSLGRRGEQYF.

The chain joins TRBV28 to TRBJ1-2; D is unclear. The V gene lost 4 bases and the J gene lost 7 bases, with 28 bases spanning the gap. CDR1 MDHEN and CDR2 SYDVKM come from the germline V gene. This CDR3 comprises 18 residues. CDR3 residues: CASSSTMDNSPLGSGYTF. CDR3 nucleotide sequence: TGTGCCAGCAGTTCAACAATGGATAACAGTCCCTTAGGAAGTGGCTACACCTTC.

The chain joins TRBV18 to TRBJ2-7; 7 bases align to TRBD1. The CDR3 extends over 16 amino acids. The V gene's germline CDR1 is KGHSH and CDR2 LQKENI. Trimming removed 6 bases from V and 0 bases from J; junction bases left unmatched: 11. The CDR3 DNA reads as TGTGCCAGCTCCCTTAATCCGGGACAGTCCTCCTACGAGCAGTACTTC. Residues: CASSLNPGQSSYEQYF. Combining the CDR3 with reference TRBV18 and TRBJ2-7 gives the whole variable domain NAGVMQNPRHLVRRRGQEARLRCSPMKGHSHVYWYRQLPEEGLKFMVYLQKENIIDESGMPKERFSAEFPKEGPSILRIQQVVRGDSAAYFCASSLNPGQSSYEQYFGPGTRLTVT.

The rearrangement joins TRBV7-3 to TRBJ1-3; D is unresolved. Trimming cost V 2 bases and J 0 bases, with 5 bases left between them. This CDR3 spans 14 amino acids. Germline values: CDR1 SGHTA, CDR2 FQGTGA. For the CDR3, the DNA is TGTGCCAGCAGCTTATCGGGCTCTGGAAACACCATATATTTT. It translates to CASSLSGSGNTIYF. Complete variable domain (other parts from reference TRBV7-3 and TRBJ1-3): GAGVSQTPSNKVTEKGKYVELRCDPISGHTALYWYRQSLGQGPEFLIYFQGTGAADDSGLPNDRFFAVRPEGSVSTLKIQRTERGDSAVYLCASSLSGSGNTIYFGEGSWLTVV.

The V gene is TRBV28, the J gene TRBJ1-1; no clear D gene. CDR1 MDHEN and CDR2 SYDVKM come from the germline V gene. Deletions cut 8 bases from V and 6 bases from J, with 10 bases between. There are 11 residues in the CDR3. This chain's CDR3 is CASWREAEAFF. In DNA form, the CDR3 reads TGTGCCAGCTGGAGGGAGGCTGAAGCTTTCTTT.

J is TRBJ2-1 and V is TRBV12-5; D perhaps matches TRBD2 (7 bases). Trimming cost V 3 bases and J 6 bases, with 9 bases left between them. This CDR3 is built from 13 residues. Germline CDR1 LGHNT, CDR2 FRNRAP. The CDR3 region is CASGFAGANEQFF. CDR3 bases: TGTGCTAGTGGTTTTGCGGGGGCCAATGAGCAGTTCTTC.